This TCR beta chain was found in a study of identical twins. Regarding this clonotype: What it recognizes is unknown.

The study's findings and limits: Cord blood beta clonotypes that were abundant carried fewer insertions, and memory repertoires showed no such trend.

cDNA carried unique molecular identifiers, and a universal primer site was added by template switching. In TCRdb, the 5' RACE reads were re-called with MiXCR into one record per CDR3 protein. The sample includes hundreds of thousands of distinct CDR3 sequences, 8.5% to 9.5% of them seen just once. These data also formed part of another study, on yellow fever vaccine responses in identical twins.

The sample taken for sequencing was PBMCs. The TCR was taken from a woman between 18 and 29 years old in good health.

The CDR3 DNA reads as TGTGCCACGGAGCGGGAGGAGGCCTACAATGAGCAGTTCTTC. Amino acids: CATEREEAYNEQFF. This chain uses TRBV6-2 or TRBV6-3 with TRBJ2-1; 9 nucleotides match TRBD2. CDR1 is MNHEY, CDR2 SVGEGT, per germline. The CDR3 totals 14 residues. V was pared by 10 bases and J by 2 bases, with 6 bases of the junction left unmatched.